This section outlines one T cell receptor beta chain sequence together with its context. Its antigen has not been determined. Base qualities are not recorded, but no much larger clone differs from it by a single base. The library came from the immunoSEQ multiplex PCR assay. TCRdb limited this immuneACCESS table to in-frame rearrangements with V and J called. A share of clones is missing; checked studies link under half to unresolved V genes, and the rest is unexplained. The sample table contains about 57,000 clones; only one count was recorded for around 93% of them. The biggest ten clones account for about 0.91% of the sample. The data derive from a study of control samples from healthy donors and cancer patients (dated by TCRdb to between 2020 and 2021). Sample: PBMCs. This TCR was recovered from a man younger than 45 with colorectal cancer.

Here is the DNA: TGTGCCAGCAGTGCTACAGGGGCCTCTGGGGCCAACGTCCTGACTTTC. This yields the protein CASSATGASGANVLTF. The chain employs TRBV6-4 and TRBJ2-6, with 7 bases aligning to TRBD1. CDR1 and CDR2 are read off the germline V gene as MRHNA and SNTAGT. From the cysteine up to the phenylalanine, the CDR3 has a length of 16 residues. CDR3 DNA is the only sequence kept; it has 48 bases, read in frame from the first base. Trimming accounts for 4 bases at V and 0 bases at J, while the number of junction bases matched to no gene is 3.